This T cell receptor (beta chain) is from a study of cytotoxic CD8 clonotypes in ibrutinib-treated CLL. Assay: immunoSEQ multiplex PCR; the TCRdb copy retains only in-frame clones and omits some. Seen here are around 310,000 clones, roughly 79% observed once, and the top ten hold about 6.3%. Trimming left V 0 bases short and J 3 bases short, with 16 bases between. This CDR3 has 16 amino acids. Germline values: CDR1 SGDLS, CDR2 YYNGEE. The chain employs TRBV9 and TRBJ2-7, with D perhaps matching TRBD1 or TRBD2 (6 bases each). The clonotype originates from a human donor with chronic lymphocytic leukemia. Sample: PBMCs, taken before ibrutinib treatment. The CDR3 DNA sequence: TGTGCCAGCAGCGTAGGTCCGGGGGCGTCGGGCTACGAGCAGTACTTC. Residues: CASSVGPGASGYEQYF.